This passage covers 32 T cell receptor beta chains from one sample sequenced in a study of blood T cell repertoires in COVID-19. Clones were read by immunoSEQ multiplex PCR, and TCRdb kept only the in-frame ones, dropping some. The data contain 200,000 to 300,000 clones, 80% to 90% of them seen just once; the ten biggest clones take up under 5.5%. Material for sequencing was peripheral blood. The receptors originated from a man in his fifties or sixties with acute or convalescent COVID-19.

This rearrangement joins TRBV6-5 to TRBJ2-3; TRBD1 matches 11 bases. V dropped 4 bases and J dropped 2; count of bases not matched to a gene: 5. This CDR3 has 16 residues. CDR1 is MNHEY, CDR2 SVGAGI, per germline. CDR3 DNA sequence: TGTGCCAGCAGTTGGACGGGACAGGGGGTCACAGATACGCAGTATTTT. Residues: CASSWTGQGVTDTQYF.

For the CDR3, the DNA is TGTGCCAGCAGTTTGACAGGGGTTGTCGGCTACACCTTC. This codes for CASSLTGVVGYTF. The J gene is TRBJ1-2, the V gene TRBV6-5, with 8 nucleotides matching TRBD1. CDR1 and CDR2 (germline): MNHEY, SVGAGI. J gave up 8 bases and V 4 bases, and 6 bases lay outside the gene matches. This CDR3 is 13 amino acids long.

J is TRBJ2-2 and V is TRBV3-1 (or the pseudogene TRBV3-2); 8 bases match TRBD1. Germline loops: CDR1 LGHDT, CDR2 YNNKEL (reference sequence). The CDR3 loop spans 16 amino acids. V was pared by 6 bases and J by 5 bases, with 11 bases of the junction left unmatched. The CDR3 sequence is CASSQRTGNGTGELFF. CDR3 bases: TGTGCCAGCAGTCAGAGGACAGGGAATGGAACCGGGGAGCTGTTTTTT.

The chain uses TRBV18 and TRBJ2-5, with TRBD1 matching over 7 bases. V gave up 3 bases and J gave up 5 bases; unmatched junction bases: 6. The CDR3 is 14 residues long. Germline CDR1 reads KGHSH; CDR2 reads LQKENI. In nucleotides, the CDR3 is TGTGCCAGCTCACCGCGACAGGGTCGGGAGACCCAGTACTTC. It yields the protein CASSPRQGRETQYF.

This clone was detected a few times. This rearrangement joins TRBV7-9 to TRBJ2-2; D is possibly TRBD1 (6 bases). Germline values: CDR1 SEHNR, CDR2 FQNEAQ (reference sequence). The length of the CDR3 is 13 residues. CDR3 DNA sequence: TGTCCTAGACAGGCATCGAACACCGGGGAGCTGTTTTTT. Its protein is CPRQASNTGELFF.

The sample holds a few counts of this clone. The chain recombines TRBV30 with TRBJ1-6; no definite D call. CDR1 is GTSNPN, CDR2 SVGIG, per germline (reference sequence). This CDR3 region has 15 residues. With 0 bases removed from V and 0 bases from J, the gap between germline ends came to 6 bases. The CDR3 reads CAWSVGSSYNSPLHF. The CDR3 region has the DNA TGTGCCTGGAGTGTAGGGAGCTCCTATAATTCACCCCTCCACTTT.

The V call is TRBV6-5, the J call TRBJ1-4; the match to TRBD1 covers 8 bases. From germline, CDR1 is MNHEY and CDR2 SVGAGI. The V and J ends lost 6 bases and 5 bases, in that order; junction bases with no gene match: 5. The CDR3 extends over 14 amino acids. The CDR3 coding sequence is TGTGCCAGCAGACGGACAGGGAACAATGAAAAACTGTTTTTT. The encoded protein is CASRRTGNNEKLFF.

CDR3 amino acids: CASSLSGVLNYGYTF. The CDR3 coding sequence is TGTGCCAGCAGTTTATCAGGGGTGCTTAACTATGGCTACACCTTC. The chain recombines TRBV27 with TRBJ1-2, with D possibly TRBD1 on 5 matching bases. The CDR3 contains 15 residues. Germline V lookup: CDR1 MNHEY, CDR2 SMNVEV (reference sequence). V shed 0 bases and J shed 1 base, with 9 bases lying between them.

The chain combines TRBV6-6 with TRBJ2-7, with 9 bases lining up with TRBD1. V lost 6 bases and J lost 7; bases outside the gene matches: 13. CDR1 is MNHNY and CDR2 is SVGAGI in the germline V gene (reference sequence). There are 15 residues in the CDR3. This CDR3 reads CASRRPGQGSWEQYF. Here the CDR3 DNA reads TGTGCCAGCAGACGTCCGGGACAGGGATCCTGGGAGCAGTACTTC.

V and J are TRBV5-6 and TRBJ1-1, with D tentatively TRBD1 (5 bases). Trimming removed 3 bases from V and 0 bases from J, with 15 bases in between. Germline-derived CDR1 and CDR2 are SGHDT and YYEEEE. CDR3 length: 16 residues. The CDR3 DNA follows: TGTGCCAGCAGCTCCGGTGCTACAGGCGTGAACACTGAAGCTTTCTTT. This codes for CASSSGATGVNTEAFF. Filled out from reference TRBV5-6 and TRBJ1-1, the complete variable domain reads DAGVTQSPTHLIKTRGQQVTLRCSPKSGHDTVSWYQQALGQGPQFIFQYYEEEERQRGNFPDRFSGHQFPNYSSELNVNALLLGDSALYLCASSSGATGVNTEAFFGQGTRLTVV.

This chain's CDR3 is CASSQPDRGGNQPQHF. The CDR3 bases are TGTGCCAGCAGCCAACCCGACAGGGGCGGCAATCAGCCCCAGCATTTT. V is TRBV4-2 and J is TRBJ1-5, with TRBD1 matching over 8 bases. The length of the CDR3 is 16 residues. Germline CDR1 reads LGHNA; CDR2 reads YNFKEQ. V lost 2 bases to trimming and J lost 2 bases; unmatched junction nucleotides: 5.

This chain uses TRBV27 with TRBJ2-7; perhaps TRBD1 as D (7 bases). The CDR3 is 15 amino acids. The V end lost 6 bases, the J end lost 2 bases, and 17 bases lay between the germline ends. Germline V gene sequence: CDR1 MNHEY, CDR2 SMNVEV (reference sequence). CDR3 amino acids: CASRLNRGGTYEQYF. In nucleotides, the CDR3 is TGTGCCAGCAGACTCAACAGGGGAGGCACCTACGAGCAGTACTTC.

This clone has only a few counts. This rearrangement joins TRBV30 to TRBJ2-5; 9 bases map to TRBD1. After removal of 0 bases from V and 5 bases from J, the junction contained 4 bases not matched to a gene. This CDR3 comprises 14 residues. Per the germline V gene, CDR1 is GTSNPN and CDR2 is SVGIG (reference sequence). CDR3 coding DNA: TGTGCCTGGAGTGTGGGGACAGGGTTGGAGACCCAGTACTTC. Its protein is CAWSVGTGLETQYF.

The V call is TRBV4-2, the J call TRBJ2-2; 8 positions match TRBD2. Germline loops: CDR1 LGHNA, CDR2 YNFKEQ. Trimming removed 0 bases from V and 0 bases from J; junction bases left unmatched: 9. This CDR3 spans 19 amino acids. The CDR3 is CASSQDWGAGAANTGELFF. CDR3 nucleotides: TGTGCCAGCAGCCAAGATTGGGGAGCGGGAGCTGCGAACACCGGGGAGCTGTTTTTT.

This rearrangement joins TRBV30 to TRBJ2-4; weak D call: TRBD1 (5 bases). The CDR3 is 16 residues long. Trimming removed 2 bases from V and 0 bases from J, with 14 bases in between. The germline V gene has CDR1 GTSNPN and CDR2 SVGIG (reference sequence). CDR3 in DNA: TGTGCCTGGAGTATTCGACGGACACTAGCCAAAAACATTCAGTACTTC. Its protein is CAWSIRRTLAKNIQYF. The variable domain in full, completed from reference TRBV30 and TRBJ2-4, reads SQTIHQWPATLVQPVGSPLSLECTVEGTSNPNLYWYRQAAGRGLQLLFYSVGIGQISSEVPQNLSASRPQDRQFILSSKKLLLSDSGFYLCAWSIRRTLAKNIQYFGAGTRLSVL.

The chain joins TRBV27 to TRBJ2-1; 10 bases map to TRBD2. The CDR3 is 15 residues long. CDR1 is MNHEY, CDR2 SMNVEV, per germline (reference sequence). Trimming cost V 6 bases and J 7 bases; bases outside gene matches: 9. CDR3 DNA: TGTGCCAGCAGGCCGACCGGACTAGCGGCGAATGAGCAGTTCTTC. As protein: CASRPTGLAANEQFF.

This chain joins TRBV7-9 and TRBJ2-4; 10 bases are a match to TRBD2. The junction had 15 bases not matched to a gene; V was cut back by 3 bases and J by 7 bases. Looked up from germline, CDR1 is SEHNR and CDR2 is FQNEAQ (reference sequence). This CDR3 spans 18 amino acids. CDR3 residues: CASSLSGRARPNVNIQYF. DNA for the CDR3: TGTGCCAGCAGCTTGAGCGGGAGGGCTCGCCCCAACGTGAACATTCAGTACTTC.

The rearrangement uses TRBV14 and TRBJ2-7; D might be TRBD2 (7 bases). Germline CDR1 reads SGHDN; CDR2 reads FVKESK. The CDR3 is 13 amino acids. The V end was cut by 0 bases, the J end by 9 bases, with 12 bases between. The CDR3 sequence is CASSQEWGGVQYF. The CDR3, as DNA: TGTGCCAGCAGCCAAGAATGGGGGGGCGTGCAGTACTTC.

CDR3: CASSQVGGWTDTQYF. In DNA form, the CDR3 reads TGTGCCAGCAGCCAAGTTGGGGGCTGGACAGATACGCAGTATTTT. The V gene is TRBV3-1 (or the pseudogene TRBV3-2), the J gene TRBJ2-3; D perhaps matches TRBD1 (6 bases). The CDR3 consists of 15 residues. V lost 1 base, J lost 3 bases, and 11 bases lay in between. Germline CDR1 and CDR2: LGHDT and YNNKEL (reference sequence).

CDR3: CASSGVRVIANTGELFF. CDR3 in DNA: TGTGCCAGCAGCGGAGTCAGGGTAATAGCGAACACCGGGGAGCTGTTTTTT. The genes are TRBV7-9 and TRBJ2-2; weak D call: TRBD1 (5 bases). The CDR3 length is 17 residues. V was cut by 5 bases and J by 0 bases, with 16 bases left in between. Germline CDR1 SEHNR, CDR2 FQNEAQ (reference sequence). Together with reference TRBV7-9 and TRBJ2-2, the CDR3 gives the full variable domain: DTGVSQNPRHKITKRGQNVTFRCDPISEHNRLYWYRQTLGQGPEFLTYFQNEAQLEKSRLLSDRFSAERPKGSFSTLEIQRTEQGDSAMYLCASSGVRVIANTGELFFGEGSRLTVL.

This rearrangement joins TRBV3-1 (or the pseudogene TRBV3-2) to TRBJ2-7; D is ambiguous. The germline V and J ends were trimmed by 4 bases and 3 bases, with 13 bases remaining between them. This CDR3 spans 14 amino acids. From germline, CDR1 is LGHDT and CDR2 YNNKEL (reference sequence). DNA for the CDR3: TGTGCCAGCAGCCCCCTAGGAGTTGGCTACGAGCAGTACTTC. Residues: CASSPLGVGYEQYF.

The chain is built from TRBV7-6 and TRBJ2-5; perhaps TRBD1 as D (6 bases). This CDR3 contains 15 residues. V was pared by 4 bases and J by 2 bases, with 14 bases between. Germline lookup yields CDR1 SGHVS and CDR2 FNYEAQ. CDR3 protein: CASSSQQTGQETQYF. The CDR3 DNA reads TGTGCCAGCAGCTCGCAACAGACAGGACAAGAGACCCAGTACTTC.

V is TRBV7-2 and J is TRBJ2-1, with D perhaps matching TRBD1 (6 bases). The CDR3 is made up of 12 amino acids. V was shortened by 1 base and J by 10 bases, with 8 bases between the two germline ends. In germline, CDR1 is SGHTA, CDR2 FQGNSA. Here the CDR3 reads CASSLEQGEQFF. CDR3 nucleotides: TGTGCCAGCAGCTTAGAGCAGGGGGAGCAGTTCTTC.

This clone was found a few times. The chain couples TRBV7-9 to TRBJ2-3; D gene unclear. From germline, CDR1 is SEHNR and CDR2 FQNEAQ (reference sequence). With 0 bases removed from V and 6 bases from J, the gap between germline ends came to 13 bases. CDR3 size: 15 residues. CDR3 bases: TGTGCCAGCAGCTTAGCGCACGCCTTCGGGGATACGCAGTATTTT. As protein: CASSLAHAFGDTQYF.

This chain uses TRBV4-1 with TRBJ2-3, with 7 bases identical to TRBD2. The V gene's germline CDR1 is MGHRA and CDR2 YSYEKL. The length of the CDR3 is 16 residues. Losses at the gene ends were 0 bases for V and 2 bases for J; bases not matched to a gene: 5. CDR3 DNA sequence: TGCGCCAGCAGCCAAGAAACAGCGGGGAACACAGATACGCAGTATTTT. The encoded protein is CASSQETAGNTDTQYF.

The genes are TRBV19 and TRBJ2-3; 8 bases line up with TRBD1. The CDR3 has 17 residues. Germline assignment: CDR1 LNHDA and CDR2 SQIVND (reference sequence). Trimming cost V 5 bases and J 2 bases; bases outside gene matches: 12. The CDR3 sequence: CASSFGQGAYLTDTQYF. CDR3 coding DNA: TGTGCCAGTAGTTTCGGACAGGGCGCTTATCTCACAGATACGCAGTATTTT.

The chain has TRBV6-6 and TRBJ1-1, with D uncertain. There are 14 residues in the CDR3. V was clipped by 7 bases and J by 6 bases, with 18 bases between them. Germline CDR1 is MNHNY and CDR2 is SVGAGI (reference sequence). The CDR3 here is CASNSGARRPEAFF. CDR3 bases: TGTGCCAGCAACTCAGGCGCCAGGAGGCCTGAAGCTTTCTTT.

This clone has a single count. The V and J genes are TRBV7-2 and TRBJ2-3, with TRBD2 matching over 11 bases. The CDR3 length is 16 residues. V shed 5 bases, J shed 2 bases, and the junction held 6 bases outside the gene matches. Germline CDR1 reads SGHTA; CDR2 reads FQGNSA. CDR3 region: CASSPGTSGYTDTQYF. The DNA of the CDR3 is TGTGCCAGCAGCCCCGGGACTAGCGGATACACAGATACGCAGTATTTT.

The chain carries TRBV10-1 and TRBJ2-2, with D hard to call. Per the germline V gene, CDR1 is WNHNN and CDR2 is SYGVQD (reference sequence). Trimming pared 4 bases from V and 2 bases from J, leaving 11 bases between. This CDR3 contains 15 residues. CDR3 region: CASSVTGGNTGELFF. The CDR3 region has the DNA TGCGCCAGCAGTGTTACTGGCGGAAACACCGGGGAGCTGTTTTTT.

This clone was observed a handful of times. The chain employs TRBV5-1 and TRBJ2-7; 13 bases fit TRBD2. Germline CDR1 and CDR2: SGHRS and YFSETQ. The CDR3 runs 16 residues. J was trimmed by 1 base and V by 0 bases; bases with no gene match: 1. This CDR3 is CASSLGLAGGSYEQYF. CDR3 sequence (DNA): TGCGCCAGCAGCTTGGGACTAGCGGGAGGTTCCTACGAGCAGTACTTC.

This clone was seen once. This rearrangement joins TRBV6-5 to TRBJ2-3, with 12 bases that match TRBD1. With V trimmed by 4 bases and J by 4 bases, 6 bases remained unmatched. This CDR3 has 16 residues. The germline V gene has CDR1 MNHEY and CDR2 SVGAGI. The CDR3 protein is CASSFSGTGGADTQYF. The CDR3 DNA follows: TGTGCCAGCAGTTTTTCCGGGACAGGGGGCGCAGATACGCAGTATTTT.

This chain links TRBV5-1 with TRBJ1-2, with D possibly matching TRBD1 (6 bases). Germline-derived CDR1 and CDR2 are SGHRS and YFSETQ. V lost 0 bases and J lost 3, with 9 bases in between. This CDR3 region has 14 residues. Written as DNA, the CDR3 is TGCGCCAGCAGCTTGGGTGGGGGCGACTATGGCTACACCTTC. It translates to CASSLGGGDYGYTF.